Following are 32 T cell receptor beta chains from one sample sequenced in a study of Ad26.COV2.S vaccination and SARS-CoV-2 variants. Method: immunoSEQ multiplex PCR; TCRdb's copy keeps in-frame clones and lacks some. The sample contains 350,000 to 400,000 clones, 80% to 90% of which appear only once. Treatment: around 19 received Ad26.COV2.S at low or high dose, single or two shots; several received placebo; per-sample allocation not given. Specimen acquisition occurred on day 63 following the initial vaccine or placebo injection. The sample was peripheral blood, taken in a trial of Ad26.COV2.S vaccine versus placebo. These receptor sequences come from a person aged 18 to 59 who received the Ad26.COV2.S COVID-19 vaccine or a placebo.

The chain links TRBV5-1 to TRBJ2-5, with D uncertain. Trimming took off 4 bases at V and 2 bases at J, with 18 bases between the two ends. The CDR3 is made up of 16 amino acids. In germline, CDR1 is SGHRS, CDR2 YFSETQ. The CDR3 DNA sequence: TGCGCCAGCAGCCCGGGCTTAGATGGGGTTCAAGAGACCCAGTACTTC. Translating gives CASSPGLDGVQETQYF.

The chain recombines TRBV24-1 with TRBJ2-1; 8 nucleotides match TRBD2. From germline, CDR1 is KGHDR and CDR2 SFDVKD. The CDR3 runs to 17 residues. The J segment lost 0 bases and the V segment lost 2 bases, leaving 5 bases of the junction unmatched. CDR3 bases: TGTGCCACCAGTGATTCTTCCGGGACTAGCTCCTACAATGAGCAGTTCTTC. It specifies CATSDSSGTSSYNEQFF.

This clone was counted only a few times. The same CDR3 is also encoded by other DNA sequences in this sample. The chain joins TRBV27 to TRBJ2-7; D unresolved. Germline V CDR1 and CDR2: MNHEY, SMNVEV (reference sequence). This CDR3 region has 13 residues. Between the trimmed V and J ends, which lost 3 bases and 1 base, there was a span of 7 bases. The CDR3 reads CASSFGVSYEQYF. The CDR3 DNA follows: TGTGCCAGCAGTTTTGGGGTTTCCTACGAGCAGTACTTC.

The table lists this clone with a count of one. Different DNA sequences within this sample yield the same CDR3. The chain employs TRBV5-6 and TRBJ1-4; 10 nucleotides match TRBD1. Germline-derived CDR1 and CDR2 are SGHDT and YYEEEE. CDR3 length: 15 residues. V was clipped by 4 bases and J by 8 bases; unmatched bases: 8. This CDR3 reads CASSPRTGGLEKLFF. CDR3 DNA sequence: TGTGCCAGCAGCCCGAGGACAGGGGGTCTAGAAAAACTGTTTTTT.

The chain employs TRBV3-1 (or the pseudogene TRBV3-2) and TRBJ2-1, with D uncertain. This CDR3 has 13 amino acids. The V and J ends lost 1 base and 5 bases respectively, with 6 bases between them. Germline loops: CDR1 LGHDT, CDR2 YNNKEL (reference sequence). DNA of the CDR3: TGTGCCAGCAGCCAAGGGCGGAACAATGAGCAGTTCTTC. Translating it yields CASSQGRNNEQFF.

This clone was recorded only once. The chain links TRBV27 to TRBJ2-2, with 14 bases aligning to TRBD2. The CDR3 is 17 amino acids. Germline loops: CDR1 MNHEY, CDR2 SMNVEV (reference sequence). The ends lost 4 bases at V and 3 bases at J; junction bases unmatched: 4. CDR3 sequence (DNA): TGTGCCAGCAGTTGGGGACTAGCGGGGGCCCACACCGGGGAGCTGTTTTTT. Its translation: CASSWGLAGAHTGELFF.

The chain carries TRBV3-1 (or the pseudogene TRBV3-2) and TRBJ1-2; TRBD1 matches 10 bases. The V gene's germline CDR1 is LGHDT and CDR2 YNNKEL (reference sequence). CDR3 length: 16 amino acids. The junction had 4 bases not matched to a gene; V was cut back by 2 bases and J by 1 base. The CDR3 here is CASSQPGQGINYGYTF. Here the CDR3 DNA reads TGTGCCAGCAGCCAACCGGGACAGGGGATTAACTATGGCTACACCTTC.

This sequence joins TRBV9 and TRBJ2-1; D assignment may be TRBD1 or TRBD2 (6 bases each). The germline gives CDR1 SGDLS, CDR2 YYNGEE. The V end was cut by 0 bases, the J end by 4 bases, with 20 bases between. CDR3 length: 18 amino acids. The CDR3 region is CASSVAFVGGRGYNEQFF. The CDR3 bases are TGTGCCAGCAGCGTAGCCTTCGTGGGGGGCCGGGGGTACAATGAGCAGTTCTTC.

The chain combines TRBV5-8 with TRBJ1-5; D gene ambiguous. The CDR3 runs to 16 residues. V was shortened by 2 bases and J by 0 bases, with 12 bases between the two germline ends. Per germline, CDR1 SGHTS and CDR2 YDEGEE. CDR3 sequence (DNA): TGTGCCAGCAGCTTCTTGGGTAGCTATAGCAATCAGCCCCAGCATTTT. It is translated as CASSFLGSYSNQPQHF.

This chain's CDR3 is CASSLPIAGGNNEQFF. The CDR3 coding sequence is TGTGCCAGCAGCCTACCTATAGCGGGGGGGAACAATGAGCAGTTCTTC. The gene calls are TRBV7-8 and TRBJ2-1; 11 bases fit TRBD2. Trimming at V came to 5 bases and at J to 5 bases, leaving 8 bases not matched to a gene. Germline V lookup: CDR1 SGHVS, CDR2 FQNEAQ. The length of the CDR3 is 16 residues.

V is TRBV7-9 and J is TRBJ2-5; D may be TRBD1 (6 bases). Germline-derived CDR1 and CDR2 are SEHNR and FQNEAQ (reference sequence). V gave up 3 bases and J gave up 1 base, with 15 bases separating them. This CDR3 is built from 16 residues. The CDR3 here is CASSFRMGATQETQYF. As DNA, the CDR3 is TGTGCCAGCAGCTTCCGGATGGGGGCTACCCAAGAGACCCAGTACTTC.

The CDR3 bases are TGTGCCAGCAGTGAAGCGTGGGTGGGGGACACTGAAGCTTTCTTT. Amino acids: CASSEAWVGDTEAFF. This chain uses TRBV6-1 with TRBJ1-1, with D possibly matching TRBD1 (5 bases). V was shortened by 0 bases and J by 3 bases, with 11 bases between the two germline ends. Germline CDR1 reads MNHNS; CDR2 reads SASEGT. This CDR3 spans 15 amino acids.

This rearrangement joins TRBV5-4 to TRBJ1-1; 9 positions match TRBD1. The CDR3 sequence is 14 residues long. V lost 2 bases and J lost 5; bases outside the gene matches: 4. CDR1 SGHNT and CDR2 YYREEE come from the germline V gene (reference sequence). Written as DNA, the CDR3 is TGTGCCAGCAGCTTAGGGACAGGGAGGACTGAAGCTTTCTTT. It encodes CASSLGTGRTEAFF.

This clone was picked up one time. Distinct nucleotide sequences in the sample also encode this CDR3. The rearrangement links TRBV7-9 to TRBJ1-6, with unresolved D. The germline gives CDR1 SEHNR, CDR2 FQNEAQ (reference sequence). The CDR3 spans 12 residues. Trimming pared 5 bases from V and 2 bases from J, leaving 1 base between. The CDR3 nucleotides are TGTGCCAGCAGCACCTATAATTCACCCCTCCACTTT. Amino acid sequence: CASSTYNSPLHF.

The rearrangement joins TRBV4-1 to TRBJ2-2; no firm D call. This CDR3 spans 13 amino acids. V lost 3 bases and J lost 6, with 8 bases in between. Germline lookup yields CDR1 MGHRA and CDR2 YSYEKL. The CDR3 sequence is CASSHARSGELFF. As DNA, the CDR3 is TGCGCCAGCAGCCATGCAAGATCCGGGGAGCTGTTTTTT.

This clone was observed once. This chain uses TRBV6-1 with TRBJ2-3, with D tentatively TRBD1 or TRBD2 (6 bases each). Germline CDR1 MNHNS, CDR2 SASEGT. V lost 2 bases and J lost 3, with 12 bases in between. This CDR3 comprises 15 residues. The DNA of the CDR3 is TGTGCCAGCAGTGAACCGGGGGCAGGGACAGATACGCAGTATTTT. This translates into CASSEPGAGTDTQYF.

CDR3 coding DNA: TGTGCCAGCAGCCGACCTACATCGAACTATGGCTACACCTTC. It is translated as CASSRPTSNYGYTF. J is TRBJ1-2 and V is TRBV11-2, with D hard to call. Germline assignment: CDR1 SGHAT and CDR2 FQNNGV. Trimming removed 5 bases from V and 2 bases from J, with 12 bases in between. The CDR3 covers 14 residues. The whole variable domain, remainder taken from reference TRBV11-2 and TRBJ1-2, is EAGVAQSPRYKIIEKRQSVAFWCNPISGHATLYWYQQILGQGPKLLIQFQNNGVVDDSQLPKDRFSAERLKGVDSTLKIQPAKLEDSAVYLCASSRPTSNYGYTFGSGTRLTVV.

CDR3 in DNA: TGTGCCGGGCGGGACAGTGCTAACTATGGCTACACCTTC. This sequence encodes CAGRDSANYGYTF. J is TRBJ1-2 and V is TRBV19; 7 nucleotides agree with TRBD1. The V and J ends lost 11 bases and 0 bases, in that order; junction bases with no gene match: 6. The CDR3 totals 13 residues. Germline CDR1 reads LNHDA; CDR2 reads SQIVND (reference sequence).

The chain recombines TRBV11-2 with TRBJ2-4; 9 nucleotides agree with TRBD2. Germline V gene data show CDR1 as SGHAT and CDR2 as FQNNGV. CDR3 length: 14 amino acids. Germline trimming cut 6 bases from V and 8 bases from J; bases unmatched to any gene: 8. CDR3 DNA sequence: TGTGCCAGCAGTTTTAGCGGGGGTTGGGACATTCAGTACTTC. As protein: CASSFSGGWDIQYF.

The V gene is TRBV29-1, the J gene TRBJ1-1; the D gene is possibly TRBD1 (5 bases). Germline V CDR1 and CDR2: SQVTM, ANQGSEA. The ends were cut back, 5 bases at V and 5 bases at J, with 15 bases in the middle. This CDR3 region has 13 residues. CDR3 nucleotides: TGCAGCGTTTTCTTCATCGGGGGGACTGAAGCTTTCTTT. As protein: CSVFFIGGTEAFF.

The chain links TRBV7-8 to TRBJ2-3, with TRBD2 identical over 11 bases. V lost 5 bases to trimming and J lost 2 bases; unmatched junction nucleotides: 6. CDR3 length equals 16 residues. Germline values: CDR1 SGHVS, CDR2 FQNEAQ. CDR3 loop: CASSTTSGGFTDTQYF. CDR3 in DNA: TGTGCCAGCAGCACCACTAGCGGGGGATTCACAGATACGCAGTATTTT.

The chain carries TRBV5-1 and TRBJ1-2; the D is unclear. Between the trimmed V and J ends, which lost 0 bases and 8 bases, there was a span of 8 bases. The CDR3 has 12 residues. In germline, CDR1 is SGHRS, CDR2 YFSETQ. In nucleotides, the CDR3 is TGCGCCAGCAGCTTGGATACAGAAGGCTACACCTTC. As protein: CASSLDTEGYTF.

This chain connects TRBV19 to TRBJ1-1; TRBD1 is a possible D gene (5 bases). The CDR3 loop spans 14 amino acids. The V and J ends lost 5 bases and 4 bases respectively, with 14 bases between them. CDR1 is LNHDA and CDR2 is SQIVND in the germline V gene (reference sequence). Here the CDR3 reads CASSWSTGTTEAFF. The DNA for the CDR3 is TGTGCCAGTAGTTGGTCAACAGGAACCACTGAAGCTTTCTTT.

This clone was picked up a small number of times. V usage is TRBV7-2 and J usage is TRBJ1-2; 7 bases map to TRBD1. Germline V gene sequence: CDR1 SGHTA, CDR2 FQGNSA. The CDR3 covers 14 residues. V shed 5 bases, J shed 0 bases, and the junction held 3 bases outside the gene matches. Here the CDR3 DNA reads TGTGCCAGCAGCACAGGGACAGCTAACTATGGCTACACCTTC. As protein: CASSTGTANYGYTF.

For the CDR3, the DNA is TGTGCCAGCAGCATCGGACAGGATAGTGGCTACACCTTC. This encodes CASSIGQDSGYTF. The chain links TRBV5-6 to TRBJ1-2, with 7 bases matching TRBD1. Germline CDR1 SGHDT, CDR2 YYEEEE. The V gene end was trimmed by 4 bases and the J gene end by 7 bases; junction bases not matched to a gene: 7. This CDR3 is 13 amino acids long.

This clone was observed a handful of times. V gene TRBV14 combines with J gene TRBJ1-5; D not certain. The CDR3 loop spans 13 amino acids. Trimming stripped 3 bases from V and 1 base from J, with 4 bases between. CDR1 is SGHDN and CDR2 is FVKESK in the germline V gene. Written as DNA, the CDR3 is TGTGCCAGCAGCCACGGCAGCAATCAGCCCCAGCATTTT. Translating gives CASSHGSNQPQHF.

The CDR3, as DNA: TGTGCCAGCAGGCGAGAAGGGAACGAGCAGTACTTC. As protein: CASRREGNEQYF. V usage is TRBV27 and J usage is TRBJ2-7, with D hard to call. CDR3 length: 12 residues. From germline, CDR1 is MNHEY and CDR2 SMNVEV (reference sequence). Between the trimmed V and J ends, which lost 6 bases and 5 bases, there was a span of 11 bases.

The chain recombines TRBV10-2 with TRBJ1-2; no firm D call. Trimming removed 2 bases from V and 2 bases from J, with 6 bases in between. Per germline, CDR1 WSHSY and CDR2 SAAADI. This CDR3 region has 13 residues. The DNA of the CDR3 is TGCGCCAGCAGTGAGCTCCTGAACTATGGCTACACCTTC. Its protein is CASSELLNYGYTF.

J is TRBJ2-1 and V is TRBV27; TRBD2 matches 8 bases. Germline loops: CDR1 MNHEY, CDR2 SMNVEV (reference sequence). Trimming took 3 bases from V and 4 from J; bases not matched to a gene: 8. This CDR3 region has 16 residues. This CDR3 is CASSFVAGSPYNEQFF. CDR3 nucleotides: TGTGCCAGCAGTTTCGTAGCGGGGAGCCCTTACAATGAGCAGTTCTTC.

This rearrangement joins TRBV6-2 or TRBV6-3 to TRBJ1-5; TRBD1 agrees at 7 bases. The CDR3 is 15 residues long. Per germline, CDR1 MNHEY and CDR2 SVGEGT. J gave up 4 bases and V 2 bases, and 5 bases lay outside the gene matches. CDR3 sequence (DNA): TGTGCCAGCAGTTACCACCGGGACAGTAATCAGCCCCAGCATTTT. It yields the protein CASSYHRDSNQPQHF.

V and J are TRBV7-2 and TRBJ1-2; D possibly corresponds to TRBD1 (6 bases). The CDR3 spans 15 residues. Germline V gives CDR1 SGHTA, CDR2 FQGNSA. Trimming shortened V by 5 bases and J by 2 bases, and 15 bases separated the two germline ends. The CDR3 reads CASSHPDRRNYGYTF. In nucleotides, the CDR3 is TGTGCCAGCAGCCATCCTGACAGGCGAAACTATGGCTACACCTTC.

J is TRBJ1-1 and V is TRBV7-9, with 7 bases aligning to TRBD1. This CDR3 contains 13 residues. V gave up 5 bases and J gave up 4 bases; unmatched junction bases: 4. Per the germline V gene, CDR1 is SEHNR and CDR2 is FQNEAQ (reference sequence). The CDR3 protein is CASSRQGLTEAFF. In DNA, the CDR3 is TGTGCCAGCAGCCGACAGGGACTCACTGAAGCTTTCTTT.